This paragraph reports one T cell receptor beta chain. The data stem from a study of blood T cell repertoires in COVID-19. Overall study: Material from acute and convalescent COVID-19 was sourced from the United States, Italy and Spain. Sources were T cells, B-cell-depleted T cells, or PBMCs; the material itself was cDNA or gDNA.

The CDR3 extends over 13 amino acids. Germline CDR1 DFQATT, CDR2 SNEGSKA (reference sequence). Trimming cost V 3 bases and J 6 bases, with 14 bases left between them. Enrollees, roughly 18 to 89 years old, lived in 24 US areas. Allocation to cohorts depended on clinical history reported by the participants. This table comes from immunoSEQ multiplex PCR, and its TCRdb copy is limited to in-frame clones, with some not included. Among 200,000 or so clones listed, more than 80% were seen once. The chain recombines TRBV20-1 with TRBJ1-2; possibly TRBD1 for D (6 bases). This TCR came from a woman aged 40 to 49 with acute COVID-19. Sequencing was done on a sample of PBMCs or T cells enriched from blood (not recorded which). Here the CDR3 DNA reads TGCAGTGCTAGTCGGACAGCCTCCGATGGCTACACCTTC. Its translation: CSASRTASDGYTF.